This T cell receptor beta chain was obtained from a study of shared clonotypes between healthy human individuals. J gave up 3 bases and V 5 bases, and 6 bases lay outside the gene matches. Germline CDR1 reads SQVTM; CDR2 reads ANQGSEA. The CDR3 runs to 13 residues. For this clone: Its antigen remains unidentified.

CD45RO negativity and positive selection for CCR7 defined naive CD8 cells, a population that excluded terminally differentiated effector memory CD45RA+ cells. Regarding the study as a whole: Researchers sampled blood only, noting tissue repertoires likely differ.

The data were produced by immunoSEQ multiplex PCR, yet TCRdb's version contains in-frame clones alone and is incomplete. The table includes about 820,000 clones, almost 95% detected once. The genes are TRBV29-1 and TRBJ2-7, with 8 bases that match TRBD1. This TCR was recovered from a man aged 30 to 39 in good health. The sequencing input was naive CD8+ T cells sorted from blood. The CDR3 reads CSVRDRFDYEQYF. CDR3 nucleotides: TGCAGCGTTCGGGACAGGTTCGACTACGAGCAGTACTTC.